The clone carrying this T cell receptor beta chain occurred a few times. As yet, its antigen is unknown. This entry comes from a study of T-cell memory formation after mild COVID-19. About the study: Largely, the TCR clusters proved donor specific.

Libraries for TCRalpha and TCRbeta carried sample barcodes and unique molecular identifiers via 5'RACE. TCRdb reanalysed the 5' RACE reads using MiXCR and keeps one entry per CDR3 protein. The sample contains about 390,000 distinct CDR3 sequences, around a sixth of which appear only once. Regarding the study as a whole: The study detected some responding clones in pre-infection memory, suggesting cross-reactive memory joined.

Germline lookup yields CDR1 SQVTM and CDR2 ANQGSEA. The CDR3 consists of 13 residues. V lost 6 bases and J 0 bases, leaving 12 bases between the germline ends. The gene calls are TRBV29-1 and TRBJ2-7; possibly TRBD1 for D (5 bases). Sequencing was done on a sample of PBMCs or a T cell subset sorted from them (not recorded which). The receptor's source is a young man who had mild COVID-19 (a few samples of this study predate the infection). Cell type and time point are not known. The CDR3 loop reads CSVVRQNSYEQYF. CDR3 in DNA: TGCAGCGTCGTACGACAGAACTCCTACGAGCAGTACTTC.